This T cell receptor (beta chain) emerged from a study of blood T cell repertoires in COVID-19. Sequencing used immunoSEQ multiplex PCR; TCRdb keeps in-frame clones, though not all of them. The profile covers roughly 400,000 clones, with approximately 93% appearing a single time and roughly 0.86% taken by the ten largest. CDR3 length: 15 residues. The V gene's germline CDR1 is KGHSH and CDR2 LQKENI. J was trimmed by 7 bases and V by 2 bases; bases with no gene match: 5. This chain links TRBV18 with TRBJ2-1, with 10 bases fitting TRBD2. The clonotype originates from a middle-aged woman who had been exposed to COVID-19. The sample comprised PBMCs or T cells enriched from blood (not recorded which). Here the CDR3 DNA reads TGTGCCAGCTCACCAAGCCTAGCGGGAGTAAATGAGCAGTTCTTC. It encodes CASSPSLAGVNEQFF.